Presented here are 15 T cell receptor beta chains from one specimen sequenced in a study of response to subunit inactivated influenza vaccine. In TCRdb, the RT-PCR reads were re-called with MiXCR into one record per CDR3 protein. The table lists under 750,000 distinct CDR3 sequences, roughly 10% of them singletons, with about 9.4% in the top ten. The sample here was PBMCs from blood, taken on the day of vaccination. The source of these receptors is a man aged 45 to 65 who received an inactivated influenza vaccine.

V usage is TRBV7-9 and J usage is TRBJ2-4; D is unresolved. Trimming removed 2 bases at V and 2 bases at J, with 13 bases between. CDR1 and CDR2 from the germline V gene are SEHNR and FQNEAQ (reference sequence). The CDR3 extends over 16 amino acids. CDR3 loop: CASSLPRPYPKNIQYF. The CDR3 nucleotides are TGTGCCAGCAGCTTACCCCGACCCTACCCCAAAAACATTCAGTACTTC.

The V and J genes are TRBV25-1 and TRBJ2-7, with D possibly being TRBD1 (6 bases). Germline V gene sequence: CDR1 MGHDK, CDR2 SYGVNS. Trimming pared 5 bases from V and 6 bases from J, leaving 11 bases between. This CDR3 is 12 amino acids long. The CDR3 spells CASSRGGREQYF. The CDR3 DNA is TGTGCCAGCAGTAGAGGGGGACGCGAGCAGTACTTC.

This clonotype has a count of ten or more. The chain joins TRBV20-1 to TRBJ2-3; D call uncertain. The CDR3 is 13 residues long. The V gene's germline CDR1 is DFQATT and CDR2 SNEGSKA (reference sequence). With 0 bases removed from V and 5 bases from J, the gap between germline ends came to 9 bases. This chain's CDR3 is CSARDPMGDTQYF. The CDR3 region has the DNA TGCAGTGCTAGAGATCCGATGGGAGATACGCAGTATTTT.

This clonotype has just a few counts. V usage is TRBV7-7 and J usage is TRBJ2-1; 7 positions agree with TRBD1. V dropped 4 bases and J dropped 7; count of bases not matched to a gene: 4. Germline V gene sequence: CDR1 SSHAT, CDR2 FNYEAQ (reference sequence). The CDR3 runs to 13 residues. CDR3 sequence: CASSSNRGNEQFF. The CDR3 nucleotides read TGTGCCAGCAGCTCAAACAGGGGTAATGAGCAGTTCTTC.

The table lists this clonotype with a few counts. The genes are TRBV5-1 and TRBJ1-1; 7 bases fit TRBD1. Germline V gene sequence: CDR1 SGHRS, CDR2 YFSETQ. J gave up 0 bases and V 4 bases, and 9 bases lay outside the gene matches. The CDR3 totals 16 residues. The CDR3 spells CASSPDRAALNTEAFF. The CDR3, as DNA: TGCGCCAGCAGCCCAGACAGGGCCGCTTTGAACACTGAAGCTTTCTTT.

CDR3 DNA: TGTGCCACCAGTGAACGGACTAGCGGTGGGGAGTTCTTC. Translated, it gives CATSERTSGGEFF. V usage is TRBV24-1 and J usage is TRBJ2-1, with 10 bases fitting TRBD2. The J segment lost 14 bases and the V segment lost 4 bases, leaving 7 bases of the junction unmatched. Germline V gene sequence: CDR1 KGHDR, CDR2 SFDVKD. The CDR3 contains 13 residues.

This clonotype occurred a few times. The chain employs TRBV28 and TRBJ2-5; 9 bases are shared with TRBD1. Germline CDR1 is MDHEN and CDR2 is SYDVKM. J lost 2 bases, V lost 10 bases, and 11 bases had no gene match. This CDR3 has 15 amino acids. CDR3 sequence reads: CATSGAGQGQETQYF. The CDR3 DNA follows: TGTGCCACCTCCGGCGCGGGACAGGGACAAGAGACCCAGTACTTC.

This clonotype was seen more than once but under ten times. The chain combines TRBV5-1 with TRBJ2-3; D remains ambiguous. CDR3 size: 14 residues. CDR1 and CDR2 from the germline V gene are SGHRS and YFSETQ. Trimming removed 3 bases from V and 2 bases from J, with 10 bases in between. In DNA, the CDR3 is TGCGCCAGCAGCTCAGGTGGGATCACAGATACGCAGTATTTT. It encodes CASSSGGITDTQYF.

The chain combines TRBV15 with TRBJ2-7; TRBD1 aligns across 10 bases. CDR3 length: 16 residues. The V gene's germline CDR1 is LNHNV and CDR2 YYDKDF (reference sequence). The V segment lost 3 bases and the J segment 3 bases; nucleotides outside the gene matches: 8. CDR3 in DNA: TGTGCCACCAGCAGCGACTGGACAGGGGGTCTCTACGAGCAGTACTTC. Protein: CATSSDWTGGLYEQYF.

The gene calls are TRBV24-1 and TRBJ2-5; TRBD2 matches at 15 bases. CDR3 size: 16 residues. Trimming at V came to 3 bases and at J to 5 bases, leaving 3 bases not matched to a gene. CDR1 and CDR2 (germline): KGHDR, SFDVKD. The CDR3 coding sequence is TGTGCCACCAGTGATGGACTAGCGGGAGGGTGGGAGACCCAGTACTTC. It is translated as CATSDGLAGGWETQYF.

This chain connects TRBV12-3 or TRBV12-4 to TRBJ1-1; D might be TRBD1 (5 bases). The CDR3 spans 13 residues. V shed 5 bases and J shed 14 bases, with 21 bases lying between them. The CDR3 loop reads CASSLSVSGGLFF. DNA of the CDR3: TGTGCCAGCAGTCTAAGCGTAAGCGGGGGACTCTTCTTT.

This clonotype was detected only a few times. CDR3 in DNA: TGTGCCAGCAGCCAAGCACGTAAGAATGAGCAGTTCTTC. This encodes CASSQARKNEQFF. This rearrangement joins TRBV3-1 to TRBJ2-1; D remains unclear. Trimming pared 1 base from V and 7 bases from J, leaving 8 bases between. The CDR3 consists of 13 residues. Germline CDR1 is LGHDT and CDR2 is YNNKEL (reference sequence).

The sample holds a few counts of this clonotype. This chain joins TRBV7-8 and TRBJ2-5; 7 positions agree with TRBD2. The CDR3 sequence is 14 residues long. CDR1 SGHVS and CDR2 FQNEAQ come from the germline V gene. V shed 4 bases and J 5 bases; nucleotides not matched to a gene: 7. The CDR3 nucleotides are TGTGCCAGCAGCTCCCCCGAGGGAGGGGAGACCCAGTACTTC. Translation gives CASSSPEGGETQYF.

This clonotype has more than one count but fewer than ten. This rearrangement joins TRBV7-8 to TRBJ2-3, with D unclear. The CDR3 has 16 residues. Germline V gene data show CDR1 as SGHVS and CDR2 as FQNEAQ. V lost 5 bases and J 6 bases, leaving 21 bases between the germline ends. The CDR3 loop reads CASSRGRNLVGDTQYF. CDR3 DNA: TGTGCCAGCAGCCGTGGTCGTAATTTAGTCGGCGATACGCAGTATTTT.

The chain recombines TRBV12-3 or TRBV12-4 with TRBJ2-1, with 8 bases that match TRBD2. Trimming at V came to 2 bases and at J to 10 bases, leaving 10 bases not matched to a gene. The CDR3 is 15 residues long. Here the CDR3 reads CASSLLLGRGGEQFF. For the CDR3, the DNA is TGTGCCAGCAGTTTACTTCTAGGCCGGGGGGGGGAGCAGTTCTTC.